This entry describes one TCR beta chain. Its antigen remains unknown. Germline CDR1 and CDR2: SGHVS and FQNEAQ. The CDR3 is made up of 18 amino acids. The junction had 17 bases not matched to a gene; V was cut back by 5 bases and J by 5 bases. The PCR employed 60 Vbeta primers together with 13 Jbeta primers. Sequencing used immunoSEQ multiplex PCR; TCRdb keeps in-frame clones, though not all of them. The sample lists around 180,000 clones, about three quarters seen once, with about 1.6% in the top ten. These data belong to a study of cytomegalovirus exposure and HLA in healthy donors. In the study overall: From about 179 million T cells, an earlier analysis saw under 140 million unique TCR beta sequences. The study placed about four fifths of its approximately 430 genotyped donors in the Caucasian-associated ancestry cluster.

General observations from the study: An observed cluster of highly shared sequence variants was recorded as a likely sequencing artifact. Cytomegalovirus status was reportedly diagnosed by the classifier with high sensitivity and specificity.

The gene calls are TRBV7-8 and TRBJ1-1, with 10 bases fitting TRBD1. This receptor was identified in a girl aged 10 to 17 in good health and CMV-seronegative. Sequenced sample: PBMCs. CDR3 sequence reads: CASSPRPGTGEFGTEAFF. CDR3 bases: TGTGCCAGCAGCCCCCGTCCCGGGACAGGGGAATTTGGGACTGAAGCTTTCTTT.